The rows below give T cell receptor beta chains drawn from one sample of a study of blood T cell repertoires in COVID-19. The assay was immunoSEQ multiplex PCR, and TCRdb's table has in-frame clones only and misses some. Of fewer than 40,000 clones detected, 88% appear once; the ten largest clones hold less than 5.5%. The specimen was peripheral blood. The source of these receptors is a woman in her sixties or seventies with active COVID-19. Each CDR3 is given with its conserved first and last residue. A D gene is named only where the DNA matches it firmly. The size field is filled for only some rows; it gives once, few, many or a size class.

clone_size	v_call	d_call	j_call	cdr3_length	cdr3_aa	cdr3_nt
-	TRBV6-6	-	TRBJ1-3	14	CASSLQTTGNTIYF	TGTGCCAGCAGTTTACAAACTACTGGAAACACCATATATTTT
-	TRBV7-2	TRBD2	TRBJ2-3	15	CASSPSGGRLDTQYF	TGTGCCAGCAGCCCGAGCGGGGGGCGATTGGATACGCAGTATTTT
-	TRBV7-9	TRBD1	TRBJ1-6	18	CASSSEGTRTGPNSPLHF	TGTGCCAGCAGCTCCGAAGGGACGCGGACAGGGCCTAATTCACCCCTCCACTTT
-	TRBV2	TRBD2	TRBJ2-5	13	CASREGLQETQYF	TGTGCCAGCAGAGAGGGACTACAAGAGACCCAGTACTTC
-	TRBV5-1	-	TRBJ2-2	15	CASTPGLANTGELFF	TGCGCCAGCACCCCTGGCCTAGCGAACACCGGGGAGCTGTTTTTT
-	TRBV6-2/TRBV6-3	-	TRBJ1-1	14	CASSYSEGVTEAFF	TGTGCCAGCAGTTACTCGGAGGGCGTGACTGAAGCTTTCTTT
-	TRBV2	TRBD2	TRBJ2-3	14	CAGRSGGSTDTQYF	TGTGCCGGTCGTAGCGGGGGGTCCACAGATACGCAGTATTTT
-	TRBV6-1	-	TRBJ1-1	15	CASSESDYRRTEAFF	TGTGCCAGCAGTGAATCAGACTATAGAAGGACTGAAGCTTTCTTT
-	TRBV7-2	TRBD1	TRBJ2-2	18	CASSLVGGGTGETGELFF	TGTGCCAGCAGCTTAGTTGGAGGAGGGACAGGAGAAACCGGGGAGCTGTTTTTT
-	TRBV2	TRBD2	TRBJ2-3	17	CASRTSGASRGVNTQYF	TGTGCCAGCAGGACTAGCGGGGCCAGTCGTGGGGTGAATACGCAGTATTTT
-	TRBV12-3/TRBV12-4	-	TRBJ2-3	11	CASSRGNTQYF	TGTGCCAGCAGCAGGGGTAATACGCAGTATTTT
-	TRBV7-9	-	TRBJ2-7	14	CASSLAEISYEQYF	TGTGCCAGCAGCTTAGCAGAGATCTCCTACGAGCAGTACTTC
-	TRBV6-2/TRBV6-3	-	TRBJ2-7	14	CASSYRGSLYEQYF	TGTGCCAGCAGTTACCGGGGGAGCCTCTACGAGCAGTACTTC
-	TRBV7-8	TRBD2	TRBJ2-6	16	CASSRGGFLGANVLTF	TGTGCCAGCAGCAGGGGAGGGTTTCTCGGGGCCAACGTCCTGACTTTC
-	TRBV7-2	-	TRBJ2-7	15	CASSFGASSSYEQYF	TGTGCCAGCAGCTTTGGGGCCTCGAGCTCCTACGAGCAGTACTTC
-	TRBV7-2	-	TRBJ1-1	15	CASSLDIGQDTEAFF	TGTGCCAGCAGCTTAGACATAGGCCAGGACACTGAAGCTTTCTTT
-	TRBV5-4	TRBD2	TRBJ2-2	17	CASSLRAGGRVTGELFF	TGTGCCAGCAGCTTAAGAGCGGGGGGTCGAGTCACCGGGGAGCTGTTTTTT
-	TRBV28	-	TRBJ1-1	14	CASRGAGRYTEAFF	TGTGCCAGCAGAGGCGCGGGGCGCTACACTGAAGCTTTCTTT
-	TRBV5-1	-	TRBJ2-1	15	CASSSGDWAYNEQFF	TGCGCCAGCAGCTCCGGGGACTGGGCCTACAATGAGCAGTTCTTC
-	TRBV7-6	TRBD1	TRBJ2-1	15	CASSLGQGPYNEQFF	TGTGCCAGCAGCTTAGGACAGGGCCCCTACAATGAGCAGTTCTTC
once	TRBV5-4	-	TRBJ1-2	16	CASSPVPDTPNYGYTF	TGTGCCAGCAGCCCGGTCCCGGACACTCCTAACTATGGCTACACCTTC
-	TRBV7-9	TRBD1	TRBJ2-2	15	CASSQGAAGTGELFF	TGTGCCAGCAGCCAGGGGGCGGCGGGCACCGGGGAGCTGTTTTTT
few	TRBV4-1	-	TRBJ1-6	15	CASRMDSSYNSPLHF	TGCGCCAGCAGGATGGACAGCTCCTATAATTCACCCCTCCACTTT
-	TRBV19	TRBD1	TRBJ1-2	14	CASSIPRDSYGYTF	TGTGCCAGTAGTATCCCGAGGGACAGCTATGGCTACACCTTC
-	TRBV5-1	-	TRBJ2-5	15	CASSIGDRIQETQYF	TGCGCCAGCAGCATCGGTGACAGAATCCAAGAGACCCAGTACTTC
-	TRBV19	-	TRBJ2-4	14	CASNVQGAKNIQYF	TGTGCCAGTAATGTACAGGGAGCCAAAAACATTCAGTACTTC
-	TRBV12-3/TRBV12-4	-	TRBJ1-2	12	CASSRTRVGYTF	TGTGCCAGCAGCCGTACACGGGTTGGCTACACCTTC
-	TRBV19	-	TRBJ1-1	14	CASSISPGLPEAFF	TGTGCCAGTAGTATAAGCCCGGGATTGCCTGAAGCTTTCTTT
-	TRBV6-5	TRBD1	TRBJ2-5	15	CASSYRRGQGETQYF	TGTGCCAGCAGTTACCGCAGGGGGCAGGGGGAGACCCAGTACTTC
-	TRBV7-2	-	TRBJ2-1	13	CASQKGFGGEQFF	TGTGCCAGCCAGAAGGGCTTCGGGGGTGAGCAGTTCTTC
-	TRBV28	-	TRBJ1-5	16	CASSLKGWVSNQPQHF	TGTGCCAGCAGTTTAAAGGGGTGGGTTAGCAATCAGCCCCAGCATTTT
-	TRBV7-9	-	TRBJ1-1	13	CASSLRGGTEAFF	TGTGCCAGCAGCTTAAGAGGGGGCACTGAAGCTTTCTTT
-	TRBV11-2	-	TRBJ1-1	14	CASSLAQGFFEAFF	TGTGCCAGCAGCTTAGCACAGGGATTCTTTGAAGCTTTCTTT
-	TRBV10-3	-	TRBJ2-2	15	CAISEGVRRTGELFF	TGTGCCATCAGTGAGGGGGTCCGGAGGACCGGGGAGCTGTTTTTT
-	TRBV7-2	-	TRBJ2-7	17	CASSLDDRLVGFYEQYF	TGTGCCAGCAGCTTAGATGACCGCCTAGTCGGCTTCTACGAGCAGTACTTC
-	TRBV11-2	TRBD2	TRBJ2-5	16	CASSLYGGGRGETQYF	TGTGCCAGCAGCTTATACGGCGGGGGGCGAGGAGAGACCCAGTACTTC
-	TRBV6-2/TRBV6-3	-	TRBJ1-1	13	CASSYERNTEAFF	TGTGCCAGCAGTTACGAGCGGAACACTGAAGCTTTCTTT
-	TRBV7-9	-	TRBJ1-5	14	CASSLAGGNQPQHF	TGTGCCAGCAGCTTGGCAGGGGGCAATCAGCCCCAGCATTTT
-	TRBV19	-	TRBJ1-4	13	CASSIRTNEKLFF	TGTGCCAGTAGTATCAGAACTAATGAAAAACTGTTTTTT
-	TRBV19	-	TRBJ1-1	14	CASSIRRGVAEAFF	TGTGCCAGTAGTATCCGCCGGGGGGTCGCTGAAGCTTTCTTT
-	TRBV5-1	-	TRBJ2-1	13	CASSLVGGNEQFF	TGCGCCAGCAGCTTGGTTGGCGGTAATGAGCAGTTCTTC
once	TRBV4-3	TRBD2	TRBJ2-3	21	CASSQGRAGLAGGPVADTQYF	TGCGCCAGCAGCCAAGGCCGCGCGGGACTAGCGGGGGGGCCAGTCGCAGATACGCAGTATTTT
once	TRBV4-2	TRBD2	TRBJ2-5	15	CASGSGTSGQETQYF	TGTGCCAGCGGGTCCGGGACTAGCGGCCAAGAGACCCAGTACTTC
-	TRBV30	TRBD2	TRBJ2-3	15	CAWSYQRGGRDTQYF	TGTGCCTGGAGTTACCAGCGGGGGGGCAGGGATACGCAGTATTTT
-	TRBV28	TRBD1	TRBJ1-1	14	CASSSGQGDTEAFF	TGTGCCAGCAGTTCCGGACAGGGTGACACTGAAGCTTTCTTT
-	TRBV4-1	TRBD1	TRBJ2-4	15	CASSPRDREKNIQYF	TGCGCCAGCAGCCCCCGGGACAGGGAAAAAAACATTCAGTACTTC
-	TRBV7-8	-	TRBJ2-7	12	CASSQGSYEQYF	TGTGCCAGCAGTCAGGGGTCCTACGAGCAGTACTTC
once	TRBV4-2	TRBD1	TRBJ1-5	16	CASSPSGGRGNQPQHF	TGTGCCAGCAGCCCCTCAGGGGGCCGGGGCAATCAGCCCCAGCATTTT
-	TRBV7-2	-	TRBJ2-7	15	CASSLVSSPTYEQYF	TGTGCCAGCAGCTTAGTGTCTAGCCCAACCTACGAGCAGTACTTC
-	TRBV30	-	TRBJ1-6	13	CAWSVQGYSPLHF	TGTGCCTGGAGTGTTCAGGGTTATTCACCCCTCCACTTT
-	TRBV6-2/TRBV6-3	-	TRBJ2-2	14	CASSRRTYTGELFF	TGTGCCAGCAGCCGGAGGACCTACACCGGGGAGCTGTTTTTT
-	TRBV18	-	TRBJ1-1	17	CASSPQEQGSMNTEAFF	TGTGCCAGCTCACCACAAGAACAGGGAAGTATGAACACTGAAGCTTTCTTT
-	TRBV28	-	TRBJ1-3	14	CASSSVGSGNTIYF	TGTGCCAGCAGCTCGGTCGGGTCTGGAAACACCATATATTTT